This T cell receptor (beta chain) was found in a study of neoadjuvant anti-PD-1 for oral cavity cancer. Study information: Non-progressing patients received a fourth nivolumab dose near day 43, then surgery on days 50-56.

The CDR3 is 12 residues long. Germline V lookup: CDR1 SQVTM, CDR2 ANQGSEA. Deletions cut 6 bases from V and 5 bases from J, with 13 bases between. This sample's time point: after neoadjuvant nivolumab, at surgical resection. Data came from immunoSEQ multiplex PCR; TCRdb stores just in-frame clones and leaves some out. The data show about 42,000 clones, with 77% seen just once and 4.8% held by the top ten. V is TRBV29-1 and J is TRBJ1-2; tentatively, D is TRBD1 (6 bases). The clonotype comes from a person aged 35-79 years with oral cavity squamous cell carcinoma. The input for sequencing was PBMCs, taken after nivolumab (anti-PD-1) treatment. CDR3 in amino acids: CSVPGEGYGYTF. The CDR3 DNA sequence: TGCAGCGTCCCAGGGGAAGGGTATGGCTACACCTTC. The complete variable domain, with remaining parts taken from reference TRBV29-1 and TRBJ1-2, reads SAVISQKPSRDICQRGTSLTIQCQVDSQVTMMFWYRQQPGQSLTLIATANQGSEATYESGFVIDKFPISRPNLTFSTLTVSNMSPEDSSIYLCSVPGEGYGYTFGSGTRLTVV.